This entry describes one TCR beta chain. The data stem from a study of beta chain features in type 1 diabetes. The authors reverse transcribed all of the isolated RNA, so sequencing captured expressed TCRB transcripts. TCRdb's table, derived via immunoSEQ multiplex PCR, lists solely in-frame clones and lacks some. In the table there are hundreds of thousands of clones, over 65% of which are singletons. Between the trimmed V and J ends, which lost 1 base and 4 bases, there was a span of 8 bases. The CDR3 loop spans 14 amino acids. Germline V gene sequence: CDR1 SGHVS, CDR2 FQNEAQ. The TCR originated in a man aged 30-40 years in good health. The sequenced material came from naive CD4+ T cells from blood. The genes are TRBV7-8 and TRBJ2-1; D is unresolved. The CDR3: CASSLEARYNEQFF. DNA for the CDR3: TGTGCCAGCAGCTTAGAGGCGAGGTACAATGAGCAGTTCTTC.